This TCR beta chain was retrieved from a study of technical replicates of blood from a handful of donors. Method: immunoSEQ multiplex PCR; TCRdb's copy keeps in-frame clones and lacks some. Of about 97,000 clones in the sample, around 96% are singletons; the top ten hold about 0.39%. Germline V gives CDR1 SGDLS, CDR2 YYNGEE. The V and J ends lost 0 bases and 3 bases, in that order; junction bases with no gene match: 11. This CDR3 has 18 residues. The sequence derives from a human donor in good health. The sequencing sample was made of T cells isolated from PBMCs. This chain connects TRBV9 to TRBJ2-2; 7 nucleotides agree with TRBD2. The CDR3 bases are TGTGCCAGCAGCGTAGAAAGGGAGGGGATTTGGGACACCGGGGAGCTGTTTTTT. It specifies CASSVEREGIWDTGELFF.